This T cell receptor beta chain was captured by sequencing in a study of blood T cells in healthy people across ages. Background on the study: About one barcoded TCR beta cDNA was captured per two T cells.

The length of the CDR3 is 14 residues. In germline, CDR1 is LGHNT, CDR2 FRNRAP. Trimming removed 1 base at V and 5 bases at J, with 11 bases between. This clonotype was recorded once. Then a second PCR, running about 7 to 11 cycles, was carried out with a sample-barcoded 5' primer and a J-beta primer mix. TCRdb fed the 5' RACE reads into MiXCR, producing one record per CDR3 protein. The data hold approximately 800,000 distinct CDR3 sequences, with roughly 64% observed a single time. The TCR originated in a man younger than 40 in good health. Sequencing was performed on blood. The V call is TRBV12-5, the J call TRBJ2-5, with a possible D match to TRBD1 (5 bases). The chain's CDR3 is CASGLGRDPETQYF. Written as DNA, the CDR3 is TGTGCTAGTGGTTTGGGCAGGGATCCGGAGACCCAGTACTTC.